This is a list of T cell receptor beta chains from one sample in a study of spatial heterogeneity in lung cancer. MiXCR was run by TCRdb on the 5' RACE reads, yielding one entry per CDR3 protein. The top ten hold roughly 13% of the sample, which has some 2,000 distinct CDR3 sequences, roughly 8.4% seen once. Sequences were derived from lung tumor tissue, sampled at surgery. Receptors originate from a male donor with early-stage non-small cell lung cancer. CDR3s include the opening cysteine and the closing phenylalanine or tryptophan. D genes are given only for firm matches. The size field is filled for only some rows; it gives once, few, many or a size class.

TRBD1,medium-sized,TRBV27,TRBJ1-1,TGTGCCAGCAGTGGGAGACACAGGGGGCTTACTGAAGCTTTCTTT,CASSGRHRGLTEAFF
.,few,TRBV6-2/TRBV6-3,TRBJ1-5,TGTGCCAGCAGTCAGGGTAATCAGCCCCAGCATTTT,CASSQGNQPQHF
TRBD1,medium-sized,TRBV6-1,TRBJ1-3,TGTGCCAGCAGGGAAAGGGACAGGGGTGGAAACACCATATATTTT,CASRERDRGGNTIYF
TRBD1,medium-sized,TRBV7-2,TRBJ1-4,TGTGCCAGCACCGCCCAGGGGGTGGGTGAAAAACTGTTTTTT,CASTAQGVGEKLFF
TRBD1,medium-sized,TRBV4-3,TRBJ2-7,TGCGCCAGCAGCCAAGGGAGACAGGGCTCCTACGAGCAGTACTTC,CASSQGRQGSYEQYF
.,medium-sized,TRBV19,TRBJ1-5,TGTGCCAGTAGTAGGCGGGAGGGGTGGCCCCAGCATTTT,CASSRREGWPQHF
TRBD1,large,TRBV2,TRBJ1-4,TGTGCCAGCAAAGGGAGACAGGGTTATGAAAAACTGTTTTTT,CASKGRQGYEKLFF
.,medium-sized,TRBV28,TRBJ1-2,TGTGCCAGCAGTTTGTCAGGGGTGGATGGCTACACCTTC,CASSLSGVDGYTF
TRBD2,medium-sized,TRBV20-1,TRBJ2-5,TGCAGTGCTAGCGAACCCCAAAGAAGCGGGGGGTACCAAGAGACCCAGTACTTC,CSASEPQRSGGYQETQYF
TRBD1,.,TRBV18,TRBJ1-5,TGTGCCAGCTCGGTGACAGGGGCAGAGCCCCAGCATTTT,CASSVTGAEPQHF
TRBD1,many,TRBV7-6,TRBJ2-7,TGTGCCAGCACCCAAATTCCGGGACAGGGCGGCGAGCAGTACTTC,CASTQIPGQGGEQYF
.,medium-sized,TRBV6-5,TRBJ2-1,TGTGCCAGCAGTTACCTGGGGGGGGCCTCAAATGAGCAGTTCTTC,CASSYLGGASNEQFF
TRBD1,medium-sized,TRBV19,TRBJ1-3,TGTGCCAGTAGTATCAGGGACAGGACTGGAAACACCATATATTTT,CASSIRDRTGNTIYF
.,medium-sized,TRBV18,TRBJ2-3,TGTGCCAGCTCGCTTGAGGGGGCAGATACGCAGTATTTT,CASSLEGADTQYF
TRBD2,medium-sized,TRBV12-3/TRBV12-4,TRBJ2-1,TGTGCCAGCAGCCCCGAACGCGGGACTAGGGTGTACAATGAGCAGTTCTTC,CASSPERGTRVYNEQFF
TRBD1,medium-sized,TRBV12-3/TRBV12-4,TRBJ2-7,TGTGCCAGCAGTTTAAACAGGGGGCCCGAGCAGTACTTC,CASSLNRGPEQYF
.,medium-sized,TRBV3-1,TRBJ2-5,TGTGCCAGCAGCCAAGACGGAAGCGCACCTAGCGCGGAGACCCAGTACTTC,CASSQDGSAPSAETQYF
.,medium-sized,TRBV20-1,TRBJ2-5,TGCAGTGCTAGACCGGGGGGCGCGGCTGTAACCCAGTACTTC,CSARPGGAAVTQYF
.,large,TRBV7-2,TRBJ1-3,TGTGCCAGCAGCTTATGGACAAACACCATATATTTT,CASSLWTNTIYF
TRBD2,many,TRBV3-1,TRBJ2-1,TGTGCCAGCAGCCGCTTAGCGGGGGGGCCTTACAATGAGCAGTTCTTC,CASSRLAGGPYNEQFF
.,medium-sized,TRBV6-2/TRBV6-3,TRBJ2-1,TGTGCCAGCAGTTACTGGGTGACAGGAGCATACAATGAGCAGTTCTTC,CASSYWVTGAYNEQFF
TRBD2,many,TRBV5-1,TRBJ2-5,TGCGCCAGCAGCCTCTCGCGGGGGAAACAAGAGACCCAGTACTTC,CASSLSRGKQETQYF
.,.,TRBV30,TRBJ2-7,TGTGCCGGGGGCCGCTCTGTCCACGAGCAGTACTTC,CAGGRSVHEQYF
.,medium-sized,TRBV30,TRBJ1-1,TGTGCCTGGACCGGGACGGCGAACACTGAAGCTTTCTTT,CAWTGTANTEAFF
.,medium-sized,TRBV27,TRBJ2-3,TGTGCCAGCAAACACGGTGGGGGGTCAGATACGCAGTATTTT,CASKHGGGSDTQYF
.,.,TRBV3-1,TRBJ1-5,TGTGCCAGCAGCCAAGAGATCCAGCAGCCCCAGCATTTT,CASSQEIQQPQHF
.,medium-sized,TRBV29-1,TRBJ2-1,TGCAGCGTTGGGAAGAGCCTCTACAATGAGCAGTTCTTC,CSVGKSLYNEQFF
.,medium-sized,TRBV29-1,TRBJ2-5,TGCAGCATTGGGGGCGAGACCCAGTACTTC,CSIGGETQYF